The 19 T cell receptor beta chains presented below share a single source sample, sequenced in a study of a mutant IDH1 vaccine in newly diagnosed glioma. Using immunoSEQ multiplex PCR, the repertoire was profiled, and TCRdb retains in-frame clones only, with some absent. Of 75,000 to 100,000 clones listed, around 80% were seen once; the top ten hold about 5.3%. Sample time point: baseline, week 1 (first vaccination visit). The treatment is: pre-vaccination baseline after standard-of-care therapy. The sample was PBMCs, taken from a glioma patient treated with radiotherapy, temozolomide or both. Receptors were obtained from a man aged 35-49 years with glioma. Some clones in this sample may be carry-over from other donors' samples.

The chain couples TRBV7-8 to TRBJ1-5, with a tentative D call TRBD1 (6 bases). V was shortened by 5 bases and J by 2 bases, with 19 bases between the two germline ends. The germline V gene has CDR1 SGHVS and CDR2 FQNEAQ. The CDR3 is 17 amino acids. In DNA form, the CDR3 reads TGTGCCAGCAGCCGAATACTACAGGGAAGCGGCAATCAGCCCCAGCATTTT. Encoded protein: CASSRILQGSGNQPQHF.

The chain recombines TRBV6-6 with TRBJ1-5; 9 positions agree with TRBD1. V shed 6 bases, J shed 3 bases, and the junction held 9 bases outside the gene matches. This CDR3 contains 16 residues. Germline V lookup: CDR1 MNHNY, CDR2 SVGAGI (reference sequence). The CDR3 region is CASRVDGTGINQPQHF. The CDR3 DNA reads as TGTGCCAGCAGGGTGGACGGGACAGGGATCAATCAGCCCCAGCATTTT.

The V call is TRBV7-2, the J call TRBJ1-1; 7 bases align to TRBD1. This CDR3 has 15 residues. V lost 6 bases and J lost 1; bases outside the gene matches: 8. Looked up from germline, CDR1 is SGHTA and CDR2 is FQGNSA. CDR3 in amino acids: CASSPYGTANTEAFF. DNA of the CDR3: TGTGCCAGCAGTCCTTACGGGACAGCGAACACTGAAGCTTTCTTT.

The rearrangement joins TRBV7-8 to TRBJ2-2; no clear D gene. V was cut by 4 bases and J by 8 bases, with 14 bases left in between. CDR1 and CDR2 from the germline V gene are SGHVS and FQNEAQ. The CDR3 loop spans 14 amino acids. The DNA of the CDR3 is TGTGCCAGCAGCTATCCGGCGGCGATAGGGGAGCTGTTTTTT. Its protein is CASSYPAAIGELFF.

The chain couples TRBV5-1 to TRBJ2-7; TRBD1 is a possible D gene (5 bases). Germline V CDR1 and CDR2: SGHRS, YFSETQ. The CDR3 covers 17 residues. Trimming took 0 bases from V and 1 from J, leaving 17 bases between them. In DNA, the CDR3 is TGCGCCAGCAGCTTGGGCCCCAGCCCAGGGATGTCCTACGAGCAGTACTTC. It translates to CASSLGPSPGMSYEQYF.

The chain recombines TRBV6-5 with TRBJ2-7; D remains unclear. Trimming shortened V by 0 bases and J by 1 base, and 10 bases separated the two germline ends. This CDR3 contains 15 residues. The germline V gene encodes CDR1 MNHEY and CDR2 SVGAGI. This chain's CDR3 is CASSYSGSQSYEQYF. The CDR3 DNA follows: TGTGCCAGCAGTTACTCTGGCAGCCAGTCCTACGAGCAGTACTTC.

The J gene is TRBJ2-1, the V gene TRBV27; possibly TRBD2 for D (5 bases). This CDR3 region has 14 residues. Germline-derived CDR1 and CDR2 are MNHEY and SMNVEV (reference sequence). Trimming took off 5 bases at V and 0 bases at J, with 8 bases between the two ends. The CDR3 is CASSRRSSYNEQFF. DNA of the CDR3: TGTGCCAGCAGTCGGAGGTCCTCCTACAATGAGCAGTTCTTC.

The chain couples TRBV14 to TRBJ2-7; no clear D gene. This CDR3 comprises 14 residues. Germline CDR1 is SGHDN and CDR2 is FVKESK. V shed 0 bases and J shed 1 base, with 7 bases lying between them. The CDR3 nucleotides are TGTGCCAGCAGCCAAGATGGTTTTTCCTACGAGCAGTACTTC. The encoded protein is CASSQDGFSYEQYF.

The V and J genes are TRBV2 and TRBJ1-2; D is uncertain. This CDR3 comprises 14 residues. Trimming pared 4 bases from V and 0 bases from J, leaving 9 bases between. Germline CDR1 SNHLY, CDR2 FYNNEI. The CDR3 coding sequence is TGTGCCAGCAGTGGTGGCAGCACTAACTATGGCTACACCTTC. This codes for CASSGGSTNYGYTF. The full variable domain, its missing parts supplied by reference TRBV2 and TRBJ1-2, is EPEVTQTPSHQVTQMGQEVILRCVPISNHLYFYWYRQILGQKVEFLVSFYNNEISEKSEIFDDQFSVERPDGSNFTLKIRSTKLEDSAMYFCASSGGSTNYGYTFGSGTRLTVV.

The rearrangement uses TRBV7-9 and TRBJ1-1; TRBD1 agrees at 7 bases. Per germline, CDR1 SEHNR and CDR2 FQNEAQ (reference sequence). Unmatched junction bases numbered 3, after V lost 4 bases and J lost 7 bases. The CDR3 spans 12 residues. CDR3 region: CASSSRQGEAFF. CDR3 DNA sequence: TGTGCCAGCAGCTCACGACAGGGTGAAGCTTTCTTT.

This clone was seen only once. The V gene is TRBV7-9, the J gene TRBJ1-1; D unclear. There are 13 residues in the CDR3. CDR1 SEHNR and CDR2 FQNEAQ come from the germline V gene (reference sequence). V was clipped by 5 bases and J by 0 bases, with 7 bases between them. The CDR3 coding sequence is TGTGCCAGCAGCCGAAACATGAACACTGAAGCTTTCTTT. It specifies CASSRNMNTEAFF.

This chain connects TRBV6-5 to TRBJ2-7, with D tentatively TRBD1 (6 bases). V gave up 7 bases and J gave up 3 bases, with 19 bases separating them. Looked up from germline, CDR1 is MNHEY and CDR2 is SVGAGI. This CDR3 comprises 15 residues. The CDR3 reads CASKIGADRFYEQYF. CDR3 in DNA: TGTGCCAGCAAAATAGGGGCCGACAGGTTCTACGAGCAGTACTTC.

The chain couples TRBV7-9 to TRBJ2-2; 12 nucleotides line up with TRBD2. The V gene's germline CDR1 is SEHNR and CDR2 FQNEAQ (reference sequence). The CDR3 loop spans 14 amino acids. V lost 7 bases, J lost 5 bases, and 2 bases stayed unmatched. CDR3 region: CASNGLAGTGELFF. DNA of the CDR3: TGTGCCAGCAACGGACTAGCGGGGACCGGGGAGCTGTTTTTT.

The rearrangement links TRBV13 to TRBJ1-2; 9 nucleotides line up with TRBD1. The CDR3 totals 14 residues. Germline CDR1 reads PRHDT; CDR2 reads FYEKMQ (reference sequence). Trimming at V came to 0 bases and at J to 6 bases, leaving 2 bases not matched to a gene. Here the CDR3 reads CASSLGDRGHGYTF. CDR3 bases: TGTGCCAGCAGCTTAGGGGACAGGGGACATGGCTACACCTTC.

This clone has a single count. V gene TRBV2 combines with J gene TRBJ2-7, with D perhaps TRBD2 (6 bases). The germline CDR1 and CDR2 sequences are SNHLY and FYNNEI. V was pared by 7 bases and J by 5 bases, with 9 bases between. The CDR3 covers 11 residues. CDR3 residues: CASNGGNEQYF. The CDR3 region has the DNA TGTGCCAGCAATGGGGGGAACGAGCAGTACTTC.

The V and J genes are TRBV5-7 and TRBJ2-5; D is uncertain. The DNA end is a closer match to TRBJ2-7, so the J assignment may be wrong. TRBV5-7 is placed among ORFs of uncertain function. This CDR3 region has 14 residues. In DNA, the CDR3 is TGTGCCAGCAGCTTGGGACCGACTTACTACGAGCAGTACTTC. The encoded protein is CASSLGPTYYEQYF.

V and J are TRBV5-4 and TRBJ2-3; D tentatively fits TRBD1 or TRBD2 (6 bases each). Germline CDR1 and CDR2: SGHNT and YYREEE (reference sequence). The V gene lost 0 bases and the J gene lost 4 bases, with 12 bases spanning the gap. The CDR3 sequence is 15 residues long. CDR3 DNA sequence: TGTGCCAGCAGCTTGGGGGGGGCTAGCCCAGATACGCAGTATTTT. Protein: CASSLGGASPDTQYF.

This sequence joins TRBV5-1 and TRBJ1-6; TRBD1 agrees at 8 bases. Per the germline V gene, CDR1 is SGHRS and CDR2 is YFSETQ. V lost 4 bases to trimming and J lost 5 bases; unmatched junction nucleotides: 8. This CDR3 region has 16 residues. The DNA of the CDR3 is TGCGCCAGCAGCCGGGGACAGGTCACGGATAATTCACCCCTCCACTTT. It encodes CASSRGQVTDNSPLHF.

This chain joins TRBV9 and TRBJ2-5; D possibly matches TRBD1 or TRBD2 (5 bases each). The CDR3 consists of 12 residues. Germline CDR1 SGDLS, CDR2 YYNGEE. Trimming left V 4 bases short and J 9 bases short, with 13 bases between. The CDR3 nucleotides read TGTGCCAGCAGCCGGGGTCTAGGGGCCCAGTACTTC. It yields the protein CASSRGLGAQYF. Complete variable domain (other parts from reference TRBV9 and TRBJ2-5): DSGVTQTPKHLITATGQRVTLRCSPRSGDLSVYWYQQSLDQGLQFLIQYYNGEERAKGNILERFSAQQFPDLHSELNLSSLELGDSALYFCASSRGLGAQYFGPGTRLLVL.